These 32 T cell receptor beta chains were sequenced from one sample in a study of blood T cell repertoires in COVID-19 (dated by TCRdb to about 2020). The library was generated by the immunoSEQ multiplex PCR assay. TCRdb mirrors the immuneACCESS table, restricted to in-frame sequences. Some clones are absent from its copies; in checked studies, under half trace to an unresolved V gene, and the reason for the others is unknown. Present in this sample are around 72,000 clones, more than 80% of which were seen just once. The top ten hold 20% to 25% of the sample. Sequenced: peripheral blood. The receptor set was obtained from a woman between 70 and 85 years old with acute or convalescent COVID-19.

The rearrangement joins TRBV30 to TRBJ1-1, with 8 bases identical to TRBD1. The CDR3 sequence is 14 residues long. The germline V gene has CDR1 GTSNPN and CDR2 SVGIG (reference sequence). J lost 5 bases, V lost 2 bases, and 7 bases had no gene match. CDR3 nucleotide sequence: TGTGCCTGGAGTTACACAGGGGGGACAACTGAAGCTTTCTTT. As protein: CAWSYTGGTTEAFF.

The chain recombines TRBV28 with TRBJ1-2; TRBD1 matches 7 bases. The germline gives CDR1 MDHEN, CDR2 SYDVKM. Trimming removed 6 bases from V and 4 bases from J; junction bases left unmatched: 14. The length of the CDR3 is 16 residues. The CDR3 here is CASSPGNRGKGYGYTF. The CDR3 DNA follows: TGTGCCAGCAGCCCCGGAAACAGGGGAAAGGGCTATGGCTACACCTTC.

The chain combines TRBV2 with TRBJ2-1, with 13 bases fitting TRBD2. The trim removed 4 bases at V and 9 bases at J, leaving 6 bases unmatched. The CDR3 loop spans 15 amino acids. Germline V gene lookup returns CDR1 SNHLY and CDR2 FYNNEI. The CDR3 bases are TGTGCCAGCAGTGCGTTACTAGCGGGAGGGACTGAGCAGTTCTTC. This sequence encodes CASSALLAGGTEQFF.

The chain uses TRBV6-6 and TRBJ2-7; 8 bases agree with TRBD1. The germline V gene encodes CDR1 MNHNY and CDR2 SVGAGI (reference sequence). This CDR3 comprises 13 residues. The V gene end was trimmed by 6 bases and the J gene end by 4 bases; junction bases not matched to a gene: 5. Here the CDR3 DNA reads TGTGCCAGCAGGAGACAGGGGCGGTACGAGCAGTACTTC. Translation gives CASRRQGRYEQYF.

V and J are TRBV25-1 and TRBJ2-7; the D gene is possibly TRBD2 (6 bases). Trimming removed 2 bases from V and 2 bases from J, with 13 bases in between. Germline V gives CDR1 MGHDK, CDR2 SYGVNS. There are 15 residues in the CDR3. CDR3 sequence: CASSETSGGTYEQYF. The CDR3 DNA reads as TGTGCCAGCAGTGAAACCTCAGGCGGGACCTACGAGCAGTACTTC.

The rearrangement joins TRBV6-4 to TRBJ1-5; 9 bases match TRBD1. The CDR3 has 20 amino acids. The germline V gene encodes CDR1 MRHNA and CDR2 SNTAGT. Trimming took 0 bases from V and 0 from J; bases not matched to a gene: 12. The CDR3 region has the DNA TGTGCCAGCAGTGACTCGAAAGGGGACAGGGAGTTGATTAGCAATCAGCCCCAGCATTTT. Its translation is CASSDSKGDRELISNQPQHF.

CDR3 in DNA: TGTGCCAGCAGCCAGGGGAGGCCGACTAATGAAAAACTGTTTTTT. Translation gives CASSQGRPTNEKLFF. The rearrangement uses TRBV3-1 (or the pseudogene TRBV3-2) and TRBJ1-4; no clear D. V lost 3 bases to trimming and J lost 2 bases, with 10 bases between them. Germline V gives CDR1 LGHDT, CDR2 YNNKEL (reference sequence). The CDR3 has 15 amino acids.

J is TRBJ2-5 and V is TRBV5-6, with D hard to call. The germline V and J ends were trimmed by 2 bases and 0 bases, with 2 bases remaining between them. CDR1 SGHDT and CDR2 YYEEEE come from the germline V gene. This CDR3 has 12 amino acids. The CDR3 DNA sequence: TGTGCCAGCAGCTTCTACCAAGAGACCCAGTACTTC. Translating gives CASSFYQETQYF.

On this clone: Mismatch with germline at one junction end may stem from a read error. V usage is TRBV7-7 and J usage is TRBJ2-1; the D gene is possibly TRBD2 (6 bases). There are 16 residues in the CDR3. CDR1 SSHAT and CDR2 FNYEAQ come from the germline V gene (reference sequence). The CDR3 DNA is TGTGCTAGCAGCTTAGCGGCAGGGCTTTCCTACAATGAGCAGTTCTTC. It encodes CASSLAAGLSYNEQFF.

This sequence joins TRBV15 and TRBJ1-3; no clear D. The germline V gene encodes CDR1 LNHNV and CDR2 YYDKDF (reference sequence). Trimming left V 2 bases short and J 3 bases short, with 5 bases between. CDR3 length: 13 amino acids. The CDR3 bases are TGTGCCACCAGCAGACGAGTTGGAAACACCATATATTTT. Protein sequence: CATSRRVGNTIYF.

The V and J genes are TRBV28 and TRBJ1-2, with TRBD1 identical over 7 bases. The CDR3 extends over 14 amino acids. The ends lost 7 bases at V and 5 bases at J; junction bases unmatched: 10. The V gene's germline CDR1 is MDHEN and CDR2 SYDVKM. The CDR3 nucleotides are TGTGCCAGCAAGCGACAGGGAGGCGCTTATGGCTACACCTTC. This encodes CASKRQGGAYGYTF.

Only one count was recorded for this clone. J is TRBJ1-3 and V is TRBV18; D remains ambiguous. The V end was cut by 2 bases, the J end by 0 bases, with 14 bases between. The CDR3 extends over 17 amino acids. Germline V lookup: CDR1 KGHSH, CDR2 LQKENI. CDR3 protein: CASSPSTVPFSGNTIYF. In nucleotides, the CDR3 is TGTGCCAGCTCACCAAGTACAGTACCCTTCTCTGGAAACACCATATATTTT.

The gene calls are TRBV30 and TRBJ2-2, with 8 bases identical to TRBD2. This CDR3 contains 16 residues. J lost 4 bases, V lost 0 bases, and 7 bases had no gene match. The germline CDR1 and CDR2 sequences are GTSNPN and SVGIG (reference sequence). The CDR3 nucleotides are TGTGCCTGGAGTGTAAAAGCGGGAGCGATCACCGGGGAGCTGTTTTTT. It encodes CAWSVKAGAITGELFF. The variable domain in full, with the rest retrieved from reference TRBV30 and TRBJ2-2, is SQTIHQWPATLVQPVGSPLSLECTVEGTSNPNLYWYRQAAGRGLQLLFYSVGIGQISSEVPQNLSASRPQDRQFILSSKKLLLSDSGFYLCAWSVKAGAITGELFFGEGSRLTVL.

This chain links TRBV6-5 with TRBJ2-1; TRBD1 matches 8 bases. The germline V gene encodes CDR1 MNHEY and CDR2 SVGAGI. The CDR3 covers 15 residues. The V segment lost 8 bases and the J segment 8 bases; nucleotides outside the gene matches: 14. CDR3 bases: TGTGCCAGCTCCCCTACAGGGGGTGGGATCGATGAGCAGTTCTTC. Translation: CASSPTGGGIDEQFF.

The chain employs TRBV28 and TRBJ2-5; maybe TRBD2 (7 bases). The CDR3 runs to 15 residues. V gave up 5 bases and J gave up 5 bases, with 18 bases separating them. The germline gives CDR1 MDHEN, CDR2 SYDVKM. DNA for the CDR3: TGTGCCAGCAGTAGCCGGGGGGCGCCCCAGGAGACCCAGTACTTC. Translating gives CASSSRGAPQETQYF.

This clone has just a few counts. The chain links TRBV2 to TRBJ1-2; 9 bases are a match to TRBD1. CDR1 is SNHLY, CDR2 FYNNEI, per germline. V was pared by 5 bases and J by 8 bases, with 12 bases of the junction left unmatched. CDR3 length: 15 amino acids. The CDR3 here is CASSPGQGMVNGYTF. In nucleotides, the CDR3 is TGTGCCAGCAGTCCGGGACAGGGAATGGTAAACGGCTACACCTTC.

This clone was picked up a small number of times. The chain has TRBV27 and TRBJ1-5, with 7 nucleotides matching TRBD1. CDR1 is MNHEY and CDR2 is SMNVEV in the germline V gene (reference sequence). V lost 5 bases, J lost 3 bases, and 16 bases stayed unmatched. This CDR3 region has 18 residues. The CDR3 DNA follows: TGTGCCAGCAGTACAACGAGACAGGGAGGTCTGTTCAATCAGCCCCAGCATTTT. It is translated as CASSTTRQGGLFNQPQHF.

This clone has only a few counts. This rearrangement joins TRBV18 to TRBJ2-1, with 10 bases matching TRBD2. Trimming removed 5 bases from V and 1 base from J; junction bases left unmatched: 2. The CDR3 is 15 amino acids. CDR1 is KGHSH and CDR2 is LQKENI in the germline V gene. CDR3 in amino acids: CASSGTSASYNEQFF. The CDR3 nucleotides are TGTGCCAGCTCAGGGACTAGCGCTTCCTACAATGAGCAGTTCTTC.

This chain connects TRBV14 to TRBJ2-7, with TRBD2 identical over 11 bases. The CDR3 covers 15 residues. Germline CDR1 reads SGHDN; CDR2 reads FVKESK. The J segment lost 7 bases and the V segment lost 1 base, leaving 6 bases of the junction unmatched. The CDR3 nucleotides read TGTGCCAGCAGCCAAGGATTAGCGGGAGGGAATGAGCAGTACTTC. Translation: CASSQGLAGGNEQYF.

This clone was seen a few times. The V call is TRBV19, the J call TRBJ1-2; no clear D. Germline V CDR1 and CDR2: LNHDA, SQIVND (reference sequence). Between the trimmed V and J ends, which lost 10 bases and 2 bases, there was a span of 8 bases. This CDR3 contains 11 residues. The CDR3 is CATQVNYGYTF. The CDR3 coding sequence is TGTGCCACCCAGGTCAACTATGGCTACACCTTC.

This clone was recorded only once. V usage is TRBV18 and J usage is TRBJ2-2; TRBD2 aligns across 12 bases. CDR1 and CDR2 (germline): KGHSH, LQKENI. This CDR3 region has 18 residues. The ends lost 4 bases at V and 4 bases at J; junction bases unmatched: 10. The CDR3 loop reads CASSQTSGGRTFTGELFF. The CDR3 DNA sequence: TGTGCCAGCTCACAGACTAGCGGGGGCCGCACCTTCACCGGGGAGCTGTTTTTT.

The V call is TRBV30, the J call TRBJ1-2; D is undetermined. The germline gives CDR1 GTSNPN, CDR2 SVGIG (reference sequence). The V and J ends lost 0 bases and 3 bases respectively, with 8 bases between them. This CDR3 region has 13 residues. The CDR3 spells CAWSVNSYYGYTF. CDR3 sequence (DNA): TGTGCCTGGAGTGTTAATTCTTACTATGGCTACACCTTC.

The chain joins TRBV7-9 to TRBJ1-2, with 7 bases fitting TRBD1. The trim removed 5 bases at V and 6 bases at J, leaving 3 bases unmatched. The CDR3 loop spans 12 amino acids. Looked up from germline, CDR1 is SEHNR and CDR2 is FQNEAQ (reference sequence). For the CDR3, the DNA is TGTGCCAGCAGCCCGACAGGGCATGGCTACACCTTC. Protein sequence: CASSPTGHGYTF.

The chain is built from TRBV7-2 and TRBJ1-1; no clear D gene. The CDR3 consists of 15 residues. The germline V gene has CDR1 SGHTA and CDR2 FQGNSA. Trimming cost V 2 bases and J 4 bases, with 14 bases left between them. The CDR3 is CASSLSRSPGTEAFF. The DNA for the CDR3 is TGTGCCAGCAGCTTAAGCCGATCCCCGGGCACTGAAGCTTTCTTT. Full variable domain (missing parts from reference TRBV7-2 and TRBJ1-1): GAGVSQSPSNKVTEKGKDVELRCDPISGHTALYWYRQSLGQGLEFLIYFQGNSAPDKSGLPSDRFSAERTGGSVSTLTIQRTQQEDSAVYLCASSLSRSPGTEAFFGQGTRLTVV.

The gene calls are TRBV7-9 and TRBJ1-4; 9 bases match TRBD1. Germline V lookup: CDR1 SEHNR, CDR2 FQNEAQ (reference sequence). This CDR3 spans 15 amino acids. The V segment lost 3 bases and the J segment 8 bases; nucleotides outside the gene matches: 7. The CDR3 DNA sequence: TGTGCCAGCAGCTTGGCGGGACAGGGTCAGGAAAAACTGTTTTTT. It is translated as CASSLAGQGQEKLFF.

This clone was found once. V and J are TRBV6-1 and TRBJ2-1; 7 nucleotides match TRBD1. Trimming cost V 4 bases and J 0 bases; bases outside gene matches: 6. Germline loops: CDR1 MNHNS, CDR2 SASEGT. CDR3 length: 16 amino acids. The DNA of the CDR3 is TGTGCCAGCAGTGGTGTAGGGGGCGTCTCCTACAATGAGCAGTTCTTC. Its translation: CASSGVGGVSYNEQFF.

The chain links TRBV11-2 to TRBJ2-5; no reliable D call. The germline V gene encodes CDR1 SGHAT and CDR2 FQNNGV. The CDR3 consists of 11 residues. Trimming stripped 5 bases from V and 3 bases from J, with 4 bases between. The CDR3 reads CASSREETQYF. The CDR3 DNA reads TGTGCCAGCAGCCGGGAAGAGACCCAGTACTTC.

The V and J genes are TRBV18 and TRBJ1-1, with TRBD1 matching 8 bases. Germline values: CDR1 KGHSH, CDR2 LQKENI. V trimming: 2 bases; J trimming: 4 bases; junction bases outside the gene matches: 15. The CDR3 contains 18 residues. CDR3 residues: CASSPRIGQGALGTEAFF. CDR3 coding DNA: TGTGCCAGCTCACCAAGGATAGGTCAGGGGGCTCTGGGCACTGAAGCTTTCTTT.

The chain joins TRBV5-1 to TRBJ2-1, with a weak D call TRBD2 (6 bases). CDR1 SGHRS and CDR2 YFSETQ come from the germline V gene. This CDR3 has 14 residues. V was pared by 0 bases and J by 8 bases, with 12 bases between. The CDR3 region has the DNA TGCGCCAGCAGCTTGGAAACTAGCAGCCATGAGCAGTTCTTC. Translating gives CASSLETSSHEQFF.

This clone turned up a few times. The CDR3 loop reads CASSPLSGSYEQYF. The CDR3 DNA reads TGCGCCAGCAGCCCTCTCAGTGGGAGCTACGAGCAGTACTTC. The chain uses TRBV4-1 and TRBJ2-7, with D possibly TRBD2 on 5 matching bases. Germline V lookup: CDR1 MGHRA, CDR2 YSYEKL. Trimming removed 4 bases from V and 3 bases from J, with 13 bases in between. The length of the CDR3 is 14 residues.

This clone was detected only once. V and J are TRBV19 and TRBJ1-2; 7 nucleotides line up with TRBD1. Trimming removed 7 bases from V and 2 bases from J; junction bases left unmatched: 10. The CDR3 consists of 15 residues. The germline CDR1 and CDR2 sequences are LNHDA and SQIVND (reference sequence). The CDR3 sequence is CASTLGDSRNYGYTF. The CDR3 DNA reads TGTGCCAGTACCTTAGGGGACAGCCGAAACTATGGCTACACCTTC.

V and J are TRBV27 and TRBJ2-7, with 7 bases matching TRBD2. This CDR3 region has 17 residues. The germline CDR1 and CDR2 sequences are MNHEY and SMNVEV (reference sequence). Germline trimming cut 0 bases from V and 3 bases from J; bases unmatched to any gene: 11. As DNA, the CDR3 is TGTGCCAGCAGTTTATCAGGACGTGCGGGAGCCCGCTACGAGCAGTACTTC. This sequence encodes CASSLSGRAGARYEQYF.